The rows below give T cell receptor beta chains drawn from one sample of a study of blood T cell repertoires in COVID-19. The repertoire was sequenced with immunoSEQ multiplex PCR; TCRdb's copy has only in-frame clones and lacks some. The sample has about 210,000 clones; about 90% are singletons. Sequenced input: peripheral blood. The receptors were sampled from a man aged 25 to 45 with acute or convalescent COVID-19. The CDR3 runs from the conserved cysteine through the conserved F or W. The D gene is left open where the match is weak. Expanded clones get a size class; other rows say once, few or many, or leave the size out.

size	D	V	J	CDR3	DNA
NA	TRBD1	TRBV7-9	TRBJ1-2	CASSLVPGQGNGYTF	TGTGCCAGCAGCTTAGTCCCGGGACAGGGTAATGGCTACACCTTC
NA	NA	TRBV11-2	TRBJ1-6	CASSLGGTWNSPLHF	TGTGCCAGCAGCTTAGGCGGGACGTGGAATTCACCCCTCCACTTT
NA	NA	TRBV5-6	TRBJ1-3	CASGENTIYF	TGTGCCAGCGGGGAGAACACCATATATTTT
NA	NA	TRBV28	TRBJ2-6	CASRDGQSGANVLTF	TGTGCCAGCAGAGACGGACAGTCTGGGGCCAACGTCCTGACTTTC
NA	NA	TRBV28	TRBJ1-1	CASSYSPTEAFF	TGTGCCAGCAGCTACTCCCCGACTGAAGCTTTCTTT
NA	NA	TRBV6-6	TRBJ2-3	CASSYPYSGPTDTQYF	TGTGCCAGCAGCTACCCTTATTCGGGTCCCACAGATACGCAGTATTTT
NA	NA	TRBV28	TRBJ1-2	CASTSLGPVDSLGYTF	TGTGCCAGCACCAGTTTGGGTCCTGTTGACAGCCTTGGCTACACCTTC
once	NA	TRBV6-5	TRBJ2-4	CASRELIAKNIQYF	TGTGCCAGCAGGGAGCTAATAGCCAAAAACATTCAGTACTTC
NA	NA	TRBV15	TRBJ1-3	CATSRESYLGNTIYF	TGTGCCACCAGCAGAGAATCGTACTTAGGAAACACCATATATTTT
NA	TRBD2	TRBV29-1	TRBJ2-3	CSVGYREVERHTDTQYF	TGCAGCGTCGGTTACCGGGAGGTGGAAAGGCACACAGATACGCAGTATTTT
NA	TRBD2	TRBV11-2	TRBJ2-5	CASNRWTGGWETQYF	TGTGCCAGCAACCGATGGACGGGAGGGTGGGAGACCCAGTACTTC
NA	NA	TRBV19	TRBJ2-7	CASSINGREYEQYF	TGTGCCAGTAGTATAAATGGCAGGGAATACGAGCAGTACTTC
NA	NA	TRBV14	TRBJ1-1	CASSQFRGNTEAFF	TGTGCCAGCAGCCAATTCAGAGGGAACACTGAAGCTTTCTTT
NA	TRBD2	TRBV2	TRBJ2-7	CASMAGVYEQYF	TGTGCCAGCATGGCGGGGGTCTACGAGCAGTACTTC
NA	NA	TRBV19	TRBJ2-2	CASSIGWGQTGELFF	TGTGCCAGTAGTATAGGGTGGGGACAAACCGGGGAGCTGTTTTTT
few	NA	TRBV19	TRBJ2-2	CASSPREGNTGELFF	TGTGCCAGTAGCCCCAGGGAAGGGAACACCGGGGAGCTGTTTTTT
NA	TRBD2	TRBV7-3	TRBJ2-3	CASSSNSGGSTDTQYF	TGTGCCAGCAGCTCTAATAGCGGGGGCAGCACAGATACGCAGTATTTT
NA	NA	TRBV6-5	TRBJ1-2	CASSYGDTVYYGYTF	TGTGCCAGCAGTTACGGGGACACTGTGTACTATGGCTACACCTTC
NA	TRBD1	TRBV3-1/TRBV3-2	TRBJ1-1	CASSHSRDRGRNTEAFF	TGTGCCAGCAGCCACTCGCGGGACAGGGGGAGGAACACTGAAGCTTTCTTT
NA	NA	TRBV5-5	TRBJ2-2	CASSSTRSSTLNTGELFF	TGTGCCAGCAGCTCTACTAGATCTTCTACGCTCAACACCGGGGAGCTGTTTTTT
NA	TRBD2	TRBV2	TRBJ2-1	CARPAGGPNEQFF	TGTGCCAGACCGGCGGGAGGGCCAAATGAGCAGTTCTTC
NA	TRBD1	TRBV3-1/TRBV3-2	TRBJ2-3	CASSSTGGEAQYF	TGTGCCAGCAGCTCGACAGGGGGCGAGGCGCAGTATTTT
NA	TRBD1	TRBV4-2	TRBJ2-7	CASSQASTGGSYEQYF	TGTGCCAGCAGCCAAGCCTCGACAGGGGGGTCCTACGAGCAGTACTTC
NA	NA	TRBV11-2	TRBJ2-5	CASSLAGREETQYF	TGTGCCAGCAGCTTAGCGGGCAGGGAAGAGACCCAGTACTTC
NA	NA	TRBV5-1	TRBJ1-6	CASSLTFRDNSPLHF	TGCGCCAGCAGCTTGACCTTTCGGGATAATTCACCCCTCCACTTT
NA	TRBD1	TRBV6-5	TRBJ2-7	CASSYSWGTGHNEQYF	TGTGCCAGCAGTTACTCGTGGGGGACAGGGCATAACGAGCAGTACTTC
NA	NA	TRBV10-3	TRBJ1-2	CAISRGGNYGYTF	TGTGCCATCAGTAGGGGCGGTAACTATGGCTACACCTTC
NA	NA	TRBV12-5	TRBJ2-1	CASGLDAIF	TGTGCTAGTGGTTTGGACGCTATCTTC
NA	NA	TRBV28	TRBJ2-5	CASSPSKETQYF	TGTGCCAGCAGTCCTAGTAAAGAGACCCAGTACTTC
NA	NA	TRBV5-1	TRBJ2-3	CASSSERRSTDTQYF	TGCGCCAGCAGCAGTGAGCGGAGGAGCACAGATACGCAGTATTTT
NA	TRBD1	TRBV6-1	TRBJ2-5	CASSVLTGQGAGTQYF	TGTGCCAGCAGTGTGCTGACGGGACAGGGGGCAGGGACCCAGTACTTC
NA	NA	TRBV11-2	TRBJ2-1	CASSLGWAGDKNEQFF	TGTGCCAGCAGCTTAGGGTGGGCAGGGGATAAGAATGAGCAGTTCTTC
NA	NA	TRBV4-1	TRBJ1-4	CASSQVFGTGNEKLFF	TGCGCCAGCAGCCAAGTCTTCGGCACAGGGAATGAAAAACTGTTTTTT
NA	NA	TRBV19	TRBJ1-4	CASGRDFNEKLFF	TGTGCCAGTGGCCGGGACTTCAATGAAAAACTGTTTTTT
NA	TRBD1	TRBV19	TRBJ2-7	CASRTPRDRGEYEQYF	TGTGCCAGTCGAACTCCCCGGGACAGGGGGGAATACGAGCAGTACTTC
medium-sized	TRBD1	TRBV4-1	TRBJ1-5	CASTRIFPRQGNQPQHF	TGCGCCAGCACCCGAATCTTTCCCAGACAGGGAAATCAGCCCCAGCATTTT
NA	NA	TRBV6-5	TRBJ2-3	CASSFNRGTDTQYF	TGTGCCAGCAGTTTTAATCGGGGGACAGATACGCAGTATTTT
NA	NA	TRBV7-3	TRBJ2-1	CASSLTSAYNEQFF	TGTGCCAGCAGCTTAACGTCAGCGTACAATGAGCAGTTCTTC
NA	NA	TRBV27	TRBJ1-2	CASSLGWRNYGYTF	TGTGCCAGCAGTTTGGGGTGGAGGAACTATGGCTACACCTTC
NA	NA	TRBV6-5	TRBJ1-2	CASSSYSSFYGYTF	TGTGCCAGCAGTTCGTACAGCAGTTTCTATGGCTACACCTTC
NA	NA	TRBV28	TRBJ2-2	CASSYEPGAAHTGELFF	TGTGCCAGCAGTTATGAGCCTGGGGCAGCACACACCGGGGAGCTGTTTTTT
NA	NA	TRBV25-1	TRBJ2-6	CASSESGRAGGANVLTF	TGTGCCAGCAGTGAATCAGGCAGGGCTGGTGGGGCCAACGTCCTGACTTTC